The rows below give T cell receptor beta chains drawn from one sample of a study of tumor-infiltrating lymphocytes in localized non-small cell lung cancer. TCRdb's copy holds only in-frame clones and misses some; the assay was immunoSEQ multiplex PCR. Of some 14,000 clones in the sample, about 75% are singletons; the top ten hold about 4%. The sample consisted of lung tumor tissue. Receptors originate from a human donor with non-small cell lung cancer. CDR3s include the opening cysteine and the closing phenylalanine or tryptophan. The order of the fields is V gene, clone size, D gene, J gene, CDR3 DNA, CDR3 protein. A D gene is named only where the DNA matches it firmly. The size field is filled for only some rows; it gives once, few, many or a size class.

>TRBV11-1|NA|TRBD1|TRBJ1-4
TGTGCCAGCAGCCACCCTCCGGGACAGGGGGAAAAACTGTTTTTT
CASSHPPGQGEKLFF
>TRBV19|NA|NA|TRBJ1-4
TGTGCCAGTAGTATAGCGGGGGCTGTCGTGGCTAATGAAAAACTGTTTTTT
CASSIAGAVVANEKLFF
>TRBV6-4|once|NA|TRBJ2-1
TGTGCCAGCAGTGATGAATGGAGCTCCTACAATGAGCAGTTCTTC
CASSDEWSSYNEQFF
>TRBV5-1|NA|NA|TRBJ1-2
TGCGCCAGCAGCTATGGGACCTCCTATGGCTACACCTTC
CASSYGTSYGYTF
>TRBV4-3|NA|TRBD1|TRBJ1-6
TGCGCCAGCAGCCAAGATCGGACAGGGGATTCTTCACCCCTCCACTTT
CASSQDRTGDSSPLHF
>TRBV7-6|NA|NA|TRBJ1-5
TGTGCCAGCAGCTTAGCATCTGGGGGCGGACAGCCCCAGCATTTT
CASSLASGGGQPQHF
>TRBV6-4|few|NA|TRBJ1-2
TGTGCCAGCAGTGACCCCGCACCTCGTCAGGTGGAGGGGTATGGCTACACCTTC
CASSDPAPRQVEGYGYTF
>TRBV5-1|NA|NA|TRBJ1-1
TGCGCCAGCAGCTTGTCAGGTACTAAGAGCACTGAAGCTTTCTTT
CASSLSGTKSTEAFF
>TRBV18|NA|NA|TRBJ1-4
TGTGCCAGCTCACCACCGGGCCTCCAAGGGGAAAAACTGTTTTTT
CASSPPGLQGEKLFF
>TRBV19|NA|TRBD1|TRBJ1-4
TGTGCCAGTACTGGGACAGGGACGACAACTAATGAAAAACTGTTTTTT
CASTGTGTTTNEKLFF
>TRBV7-6|NA|TRBD1|TRBJ1-3
TGTGCCAGCAGCTTAGGAGGTGGACAGGACTCTGGAAACACCATATATTTT
CASSLGGGQDSGNTIYF
>TRBV4-3|NA|TRBD2|TRBJ2-3
TGCGCCAGCAGCCAAGATCTAGCGGGGGGGCCAGATACGCAGTATTTT
CASSQDLAGGPDTQYF
>TRBV11-1|NA|TRBD1|TRBJ1-6
TGTGCCAGCAGCTCGCGGACAGGGCGTAGTTCACCCCTCCACTTT
CASSSRTGRSSPLHF
>TRBV2|NA|NA|TRBJ1-5
TGTGCCAGCAGGGCAGGGAGCGGGGGACAGCCCCAGCATTTT
CASRAGSGGQPQHF
>TRBV5-4|NA|NA|TRBJ2-5
TGTGCCAGCAGATACTCAGAGGCCCAGTACTTC
CASRYSEAQYF
>TRBV7-2|medium-sized|TRBD2|TRBJ2-1
TGTGCCAGCAACTTAGCGGGAGGGCCATCCTACAATGAGCAGTTCTTC
CASNLAGGPSYNEQFF
>TRBV5-1|NA|NA|TRBJ2-5
TGCGCCAGCAGCTTTAACAGGGACAAGACCCAGTACTTC
CASSFNRDKTQYF
>TRBV4-2|NA|TRBD1|TRBJ1-4
TGTGCCAGCAGCCAGAGCTGGACAGGGCCCGGTGAAAAACTGTTTTTT
CASSQSWTGPGEKLFF
>TRBV7-2|NA|NA|TRBJ1-2
TGTGCCAGCAGCCCTCAGGGTTACGGCTACACCTTC
CASSPQGYGYTF
>TRBV7-2|once|TRBD2|TRBJ2-1
TGTGCCAGCAGTCTTAGCGGGAGTCTCAACAATGAGCAGTTCTTC
CASSLSGSLNNEQFF
>TRBV10-2|NA|TRBD2|TRBJ2-7
TGCGCCAGCAGTGTTCTAGCGGGAGACCTCTCCTACGAGCAGTACTTC
CASSVLAGDLSYEQYF
>TRBV19|NA|TRBD2|TRBJ2-1
TGTGCCAGTAGTACATCAGGGCGGGAGGGCTACAATGAGCAGTTCTTC
CASSTSGREGYNEQFF
>TRBV19|NA|TRBD1|TRBJ1-4
TGTGCCAGTAGTAACAGGGGCCAGTCTGAAGAAAAACTGTTTTTT
CASSNRGQSEEKLFF
>TRBV2|NA|TRBD1|TRBJ1-1
TGTGCCAGCAAACCGGGACAGAGCTTGAACACTGAAGCTTTCTTT
CASKPGQSLNTEAFF
>TRBV5-1|NA|NA|TRBJ1-4
TGCGCCAGCAGCTTAGGGGAGAGAGAGGGGGAAAAACTGTTTTTT
CASSLGEREGEKLFF
>TRBV2|NA|NA|TRBJ2-6
TGTGCCAGCAGAGGACAGTTCTCTGGGGCCAACGTCCTGACTTTC
CASRGQFSGANVLTF
>TRBV5-6|NA|NA|TRBJ2-4
TGTGCCAGCAGCCGACCCCATTCCGGACGGTCGGGAAACATTCAGTACTTC
CASSRPHSGRSGNIQYF
>TRBV9|NA|NA|TRBJ2-2
TGTGCCAGCAGCGTTAACGGGGAGCTGTTTTTT
CASSVNGELFF
>TRBV6-6|NA|NA|TRBJ1-5
TGTGCCAGCAAGGCCCGGGTCGACTCCAATCAGCCCCAGCATTTT
CASKARVDSNQPQHF
>TRBV6-5|NA|NA|TRBJ1-5
TGTGCCAGCAGTCTCCTACCTAGCAATCAGCCCCAGCATTTT
CASSLLPSNQPQHF
>TRBV12-5|once|NA|TRBJ1-2
TGTGCTAGTGGTTCGGACAGACTATATGGCTACACCTTC
CASGSDRLYGYTF
>TRBV6-5|NA|TRBD2|TRBJ2-1
TGTGCCAGCAGTAAGACTAGCGGGAGGGTGTTCTTC
CASSKTSGRVFF
>TRBV10-3|few|TRBD1|TRBJ1-3
TGTGCCAACTCAGGGGGCGGTGGAAACACCATATATTTT
CANSGGGGNTIYF
>TRBV7-2|NA|NA|TRBJ2-3
TGTGCCAGCAGACCGCCGGGCCATTTAACGGATACGCAGTATTTT
CASRPPGHLTDTQYF
>TRBV30|NA|NA|TRBJ2-3
TGTGCCTGGAGTGGGGGGGCAGGCCTAAGCACAGATACGCAGTATTTT
CAWSGGAGLSTDTQYF
>TRBV28|NA|TRBD1|TRBJ2-7
TGTGCCAGCAGTTTACCCGGGACAGGGGGCCACGAGCAGTACTTC
CASSLPGTGGHEQYF
>TRBV7-3|NA|NA|TRBJ2-1
TGTGCCAGCAGCTTAATCGGGAGCGGTGAGCAGTTCTTC
CASSLIGSGEQFF
>TRBV5-4|NA|TRBD2|TRBJ2-7
TGTGCCAGCAGCTTGAGGCAAGCGGGAGGGAGCTCCTACGAGCAGTACTTC
CASSLRQAGGSSYEQYF
>TRBV10-1|NA|NA|TRBJ2-2
TGCGCCAGCAGTGAGTCGTGGGGGACCGGGGAGCTGTTTTTT
CASSESWGTGELFF
>TRBV28|NA|TRBD2|TRBJ2-5
TGTGCCATCATGACTAGCGGGAGCGGGCGGGAGACCCAGTACTTC
CAIMTSGSGRETQYF
>TRBV4-1|NA|TRBD1|TRBJ1-2
TGCGCCAGCAGCCAAGATAAGTGGCAGGGGGTGGCCTATGGCTACACCTTC
CASSQDKWQGVAYGYTF
>TRBV20-1|NA|NA|TRBJ1-2
TGCAGTGCTAGATATAGATATGGCTACACCTTC
CSARYRYGYTF
>TRBV23-1|NA|NA|TRBJ1-2
TGCGCCAGCAGTCAATCGATAGGGCAGGGCTGCTATGGCTACACCTTC
CASSQSIGQGCYGYTF
>TRBV7-8|NA|NA|TRBJ2-2
TGTGCCAGCAGCTTAGGCCAGGGGCGCACCGGGGAGCTGTTTTTT
CASSLGQGRTGELFF
>TRBV27|NA|TRBD1|TRBJ2-7
TGTGCCAGCAGTATAGACAGGGGGCTCGACGAGCAGTACTTC
CASSIDRGLDEQYF
>TRBV23-1|NA|NA|TRBJ1-5
TGCGCCAGCAGTCATTGGACGGGGGGGGTAAGCAATCAGCCCCAGCATTTT
CASSHWTGGVSNQPQHF
>TRBV18|NA|NA|TRBJ2-7
TGTGCCAGCTCACCTCCGGGACAACTATACGAGCAGTACTTC
CASSPPGQLYEQYF
>TRBV5-5|NA|TRBD1|TRBJ2-7
TGTGCCAGCAGCTTTTGGACAGGGGGGGACTACGAGCAGTACTTC
CASSFWTGGDYEQYF
>TRBV19|few|TRBD1|TRBJ2-5
TGTGCCAGTAGTATAGGGGGACAGGCTGGGCAAGAGACCCAGTACTTC
CASSIGGQAGQETQYF
>TRBV6-5|NA|TRBD1|TRBJ2-2
TGTGCCAGCAGTTGGTCAAGGGGGCTAGGCGGGGAGCTGTTTTTT
CASSWSRGLGGELFF
>TRBV6-5|NA|TRBD1|TRBJ2-1
TGTGCCAGCAGTTACGTGGGGACAGGGAGAAACAATGAGCAGTTCTTC
CASSYVGTGRNNEQFF
>TRBV15|few|TRBD1|TRBJ1-6
TGTGCCACCAGCAGTGGACAGGGGTATTCACCCCTCCACTTT
CATSSGQGYSPLHF
>TRBV29-1|NA|NA|TRBJ2-3
TGCAGCGTTGATATACAGGGAATCACAGATACGCAGTATTTT
CSVDIQGITDTQYF
>TRBV28|NA|TRBD1|TRBJ2-7
TGTGCCACACATTATACCGGGACAGGAGCCTACGAGCAGTACTTC
CATHYTGTGAYEQYF
>TRBV7-9|few|TRBD2|TRBJ2-1
TGTGCCAGCAGCTTAGCTAGCGGGACCTACAATGAGCAGTTCTTC
CASSLASGTYNEQFF
>TRBV7-9|NA|TRBD2|TRBJ2-4
TGTGCCAGCAGCTTATGGACTAGCGGGGGGGCCGGAGCCAAAAACATTCAGTACTTC
CASSLWTSGGAGAKNIQYF
>TRBV5-5|NA|NA|TRBJ1-2
TGTGCCAGCAGCTTGGTAGGCCCCACGGGGGCTAACTATGGCTACACCTTC
CASSLVGPTGANYGYTF